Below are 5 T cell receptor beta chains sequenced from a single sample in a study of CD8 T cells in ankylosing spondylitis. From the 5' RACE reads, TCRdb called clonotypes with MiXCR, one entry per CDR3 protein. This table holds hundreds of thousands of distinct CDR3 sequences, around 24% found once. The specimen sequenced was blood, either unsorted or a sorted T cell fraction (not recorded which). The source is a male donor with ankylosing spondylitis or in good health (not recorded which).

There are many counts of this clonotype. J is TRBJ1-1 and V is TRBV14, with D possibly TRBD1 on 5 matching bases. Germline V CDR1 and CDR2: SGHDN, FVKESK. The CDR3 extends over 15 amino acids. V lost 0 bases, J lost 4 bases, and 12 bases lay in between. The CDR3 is CASSQETGLGTEAFF. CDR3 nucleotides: TGTGCCAGCAGCCAAGAAACAGGCCTGGGCACTGAAGCTTTCTTT. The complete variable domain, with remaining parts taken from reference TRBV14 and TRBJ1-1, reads EAGVTQFPSHSVIEKGQTVTLRCDPISGHDNLYWYRRVMGKEIKFLLHFVKESKQDESGMPNNRFLAERTGGTYSTLKVQPAELEDSGVYFCASSQETGLGTEAFFGQGTRLTVV.

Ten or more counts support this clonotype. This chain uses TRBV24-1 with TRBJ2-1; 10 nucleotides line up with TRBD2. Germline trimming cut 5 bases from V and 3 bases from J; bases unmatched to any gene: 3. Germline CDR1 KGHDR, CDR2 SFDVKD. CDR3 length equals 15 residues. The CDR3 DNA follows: TGTGCCACCAGTGTGAGCGGGAGGGGCTACAATGAGCAGTTCTTC. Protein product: CATSVSGRGYNEQFF.

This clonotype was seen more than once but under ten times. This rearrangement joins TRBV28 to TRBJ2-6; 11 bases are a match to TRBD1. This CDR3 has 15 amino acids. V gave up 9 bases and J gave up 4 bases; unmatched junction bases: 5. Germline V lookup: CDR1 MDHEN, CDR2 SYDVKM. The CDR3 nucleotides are TGTGCCAGTGGGACAGGGGGTTCAGGGGCCAACGTCCTGACTTTC. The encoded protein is CASGTGGSGANVLTF. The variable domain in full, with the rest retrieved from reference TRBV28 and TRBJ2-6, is DVKVTQSSRYLVKRTGEKVFLECVQDMDHENMFWYRQDPGLGLRLIYFSYDVKMKEKGDIPEGYSVSREKKERFSLILESASTNQTSMYLCASGTGGSGANVLTFGAGSRLTVL.

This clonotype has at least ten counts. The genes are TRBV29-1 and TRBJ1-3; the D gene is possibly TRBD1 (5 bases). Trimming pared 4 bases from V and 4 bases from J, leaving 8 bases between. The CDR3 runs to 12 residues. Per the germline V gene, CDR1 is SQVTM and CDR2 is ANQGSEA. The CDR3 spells CSVAREGNTIYF. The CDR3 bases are TGCAGCGTTGCCAGGGAAGGAAACACCATATATTTT.

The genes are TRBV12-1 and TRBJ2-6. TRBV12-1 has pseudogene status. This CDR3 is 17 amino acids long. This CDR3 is CAISPVAQSSGANVLTF. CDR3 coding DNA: TGTGCCATCAGCCCTGTGGCCCAAAGCTCTGGGGCCAACGTCCTGACTTTC.